The next 27 T cell receptor delta chains were all read from a single sample in a study of gamma-delta T cells after stem cell transplantation. With CATT, TCRdb re-called clones from the RT-PCR reads. The sample lists about 3,000 delta-chain clones, 3.5% to 4.5% occurring once. The specimen was gamma-delta T cells. Every receptor here comes from a human donor. It is not recorded whose cells these are; they may come from a transplant donor.

The V call is TRDV1, the J call TRDJ1, with TRDD3 as a possible D gene (7 bases). Germline loops: CDR1 TSWWSYY, CDR2 QGS. V was clipped by 0 bases and J by 5 bases, with 31 bases between them. The CDR3 is 21 residues long. The CDR3 loop is CALGELQPVLPPLLGSDKLIF. Here the CDR3 DNA reads TGTGCTCTTGGGGAACTCCAACCCGTCCTTCCACCTCTACTGGGGTCTGATAAACTCATCTTT.

This clone was observed a few times. A far larger clone is off by one base, so a read error is likely. V usage is TRDV2 and J usage is TRDJ1; D unresolved. The V end was cut by 0 bases, the J end by 3 bases, with 13 bases between. In germline, CDR1 is GEAIGNYY, CDR2 EKD. The CDR3 contains 15 residues. CDR3 protein: CACDTLVSSADKLIF. The CDR3, as DNA: TGTGCCTGTGACACCCTCGTCAGTTCCGCCGATAAACTCATCTTT.

Comment on this clone: A far bigger clonotype differs at one base, so this is likely a read error. The chain employs TRDV2 and TRDJ3, with D perhaps assigned TRDD2 or TRDD3 (5 bases each). The ends were cut back, 0 bases at V and 0 bases at J, with 32 bases in the middle. CDR1 and CDR2 (germline): GEAIGNYY, EKD. The CDR3 extends over 25 amino acids. The CDR3 loop reads CACDTPPTPYVSGASASWDTRQMFF. Here the CDR3 DNA reads TGTGCCTGTGACACCCCTCCGACCCCCTACGTTTCGGGGGCTAGTGCCTCCTGGGACACCCGACAGATGTTTTTC.

This clone is categorized as medium-sized (0.01 to 0.1%). The chain recombines TRDV2 with TRDJ1, with TRDD3 matching over 11 bases. Germline CDR1 reads GEAIGNYY; CDR2 reads EKD. This CDR3 is built from 17 residues. Trimming cost V 1 base and J 1 base; bases outside gene matches: 7. CDR3 nucleotide sequence: TGTGCCTGTGACACTCTGGGGGATACTGGGCTCACCGATAAACTCATCTTT. Translated: CACDTLGDTGLTDKLIF.

This clone was detected a few times. Since a much larger clone is just one base distant, this may be a read error. This rearrangement joins TRDV2 to TRDJ1; D not certain. The ends were cut back, 0 bases at V and 1 base at J, with 8 bases in the middle. CDR1 is GEAIGNYY, CDR2 EKD, per germline. The CDR3 sequence is 14 residues long. The CDR3 DNA sequence: TGTGCCTGTGACACCCTCCGAGCCACCGATAAACTCATCTTT. This sequence encodes CACDTLRATDKLIF.

This clone turned up a few times. CDR3 DNA sequence: TGTGCCTGTGACCCACTGGGGGATAAAGGGTTCACCGATAAACTCATCTTT. Protein sequence: CACDPLGDKGFTDKLIF. The J gene is TRDJ1, the V gene TRDV2; 11 bases line up with TRDD3. CDR3 size: 17 residues. V trimming: 3 bases; J trimming: 1 base; junction bases outside the gene matches: 9. Germline V gene sequence: CDR1 GEAIGNYY, CDR2 EKD.

This sequence joins TRDV2 and TRDJ3, with 10 nucleotides matching TRDD3. CDR3 length equals 22 residues. V lost 0 bases to trimming and J lost 0 bases; unmatched junction nucleotides: 13. CDR1 is GEAIGNYY and CDR2 is EKD in the germline V gene. This CDR3 is CACDTADSTGGSNSWDTRQMFF. The CDR3 coding sequence is TGTGCCTGTGACACCGCAGATTCCACTGGGGGATCTAACTCCTGGGACACCCGACAGATGTTTTTC.

The gene calls are TRDV2 and TRDJ1; 12 nucleotides agree with TRDD3. The V gene end was trimmed by 1 base and the J gene end by 3 bases; junction bases not matched to a gene: 11. The CDR3 covers 18 residues. In germline, CDR1 is GEAIGNYY, CDR2 EKD. The CDR3 sequence: CACDTVSAGGYAPDKLIF. In nucleotides, the CDR3 is TGTGCCTGTGACACGGTGTCAGCTGGGGGATACGCACCCGATAAACTCATCTTT.

This clone was detected a few times. A clone one base away is much larger, so this may be a read error. The gene calls are TRDV2 and TRDJ1; 8 nucleotides line up with TRDD3. The germline V gene encodes CDR1 GEAIGNYY and CDR2 EKD. The CDR3 is made up of 16 amino acids. CDR3 amino acids: CACDTLGDRYTDKPIF. CDR3 DNA sequence: TGTGCCTGTGACACCCTGGGGGACAGGTACACCGATAAACCCATCTTT.

The chain combines TRDV2 with TRDJ1; TRDD3 aligns across 7 bases. Germline values: CDR1 GEAIGNYY, CDR2 EKD. J lost 5 bases, V lost 0 bases, and 17 bases had no gene match. The CDR3 loop spans 18 amino acids. The CDR3 loop is CACDTVLGEVSTYDKLIF. The CDR3 nucleotides read TGTGCCTGTGACACCGTTTTGGGGGAGGTATCGACTTATGATAAACTCATCTTT.

This clone was counted between two and nine times. The sample holds other DNA sequences that translate to the same CDR3. The chain uses TRDV2 and TRDJ1, with 11 nucleotides matching TRDD3. The germline CDR1 and CDR2 sequences are GEAIGNYY and EKD. Germline trimming cut 3 bases from V and 5 bases from J; bases unmatched to any gene: 10. The CDR3 extends over 16 amino acids. In DNA, the CDR3 is TGTGCCTGTGACTCTATTTTACTGGGGGATAGAGATAAACTCATCTTT. Amino acids: CACDSILLGDRDKLIF.

As concerns this clone: The TCRdb protein comes from a much larger clone and disagrees with this DNA's translation at residue 16, likely due to a read error; the protein given here is derived from the DNA. The chain employs TRDV2 and TRDJ1; 12 bases match TRDD3. The CDR3 consists of 18 residues. CDR1 is GEAIGNYY and CDR2 is EKD in the germline V gene. DNA of the CDR3: TGTGCCTGTGACACCCTCCTACTGGGGGATACCTACACCGATAAACCCATCTTT. Its protein is CACDTLLLGDTYTDKPIF.

The sample holds a few counts of this clone. J is TRDJ1 and V is TRDV2, with TRDD3 matching 10 bases. Germline CDR1 GEAIGNYY, CDR2 EKD. The CDR3 is 20 residues long. V lost 3 bases, J lost 2 bases, and 20 bases stayed unmatched. CDR3 nucleotide sequence: TGTGCCTGTGACTCCTTAAGGGGGGATACGGATGAGGAACTGACCGATAAACTCATCTTT. This encodes CACDSLRGDTDEELTDKLIF.

The table lists this clone with a few counts. The mismatch at residue 3 between this DNA's translation and the TCRdb protein of a much larger clone likely reflects a read error; the protein shown is translated from the DNA. J is TRDJ1 and V is TRDV2; 7 bases match TRDD3. Per the germline V gene, CDR1 is GEAIGNYY and CDR2 is EKD. The CDR3 loop spans 18 amino acids. DNA for the CDR3: TGTGCCTATGACACCGTGGGAAAGAAGGGGGGATCGGGCGATAAACTCATCTTT. It is translated as CAYDTVGKKGGSGDKLIF.

This clone counts as medium-sized (0.01 to 0.1%). Additional DNA sequences in this sample encode the identical CDR3. The rearrangement joins TRDV2 to TRDJ1; 7 bases map to TRDD3. Germline assignment: CDR1 GEAIGNYY and CDR2 EKD. This CDR3 comprises 19 residues. V trimming: 3 bases; J trimming: 0 bases; junction bases outside the gene matches: 18. The CDR3 DNA reads as TGTGCCTGTGACCCCCTTTCTGCCGAGACTGGGGAAAACACCGATAAACTCATCTTT. It specifies CACDPLSAETGENTDKLIF.

With regard to this clone: A single base is all that separates this from a far larger clone, so a read error is likely. At the DNA level, this CDR3 is encoded by other sequences in the same sample as well. The rearrangement links TRDV2 to TRDJ1, with D possibly being TRDD3 (6 bases). Germline values: CDR1 GEAIGNYY, CDR2 EKD. The CDR3 covers 15 residues. The CDR3 spells CACDTLLGGTDKLIF. CDR3 DNA sequence: TGTGCCTGTGACACCCTACTGGGTGGCACCGATAAACTCATTTTT.

Worth noting for this clone: Possible read error: a much larger clone is one base away. The genes are TRDV2 and TRDJ1, with 11 bases that match TRDD3. V lost 3 bases to trimming and J lost 1 base; unmatched junction nucleotides: 21. This CDR3 comprises 21 residues. From germline, CDR1 is GEAIGNYY and CDR2 EKD. This CDR3 is CACDSAFFGGYGRGRTDKLIF. The CDR3 DNA reads as TGTGCCTGTGACTCGGCCTTCTTTGGGGGATACGGTCGGGGGCGCACCGATAAACTCATCTTT.

V and J are TRDV2 and TRDJ1; 11 positions match TRDD3. Per the germline V gene, CDR1 is GEAIGNYY and CDR2 is EKD. This CDR3 spans 17 amino acids. Unmatched junction bases numbered 8, after V lost 0 bases and J lost 3 bases. CDR3 loop: CACDTLVGDTRADKLIF. CDR3 nucleotides: TGTGCCTGTGACACCCTGGTGGGGGATACGCGGGCCGATAAACTCATCTTT.

By its share, this clone is medium-sized. The chain uses TRDV2 and TRDJ1, with 8 bases identical to TRDD3. This CDR3 contains 16 residues. From germline, CDR1 is GEAIGNYY and CDR2 EKD. V lost 2 bases and J lost 0; bases outside the gene matches: 7. As DNA, the CDR3 is TGTGCCTGTGACATCCTAACTGGGGGGGACACCGATAAACTCATCTTT. Translating gives CACDILTGGDTDKLIF.

Within the sample, this clone is medium-sized. The chain uses TRDV2 and TRDJ1; weak D call: TRDD3 (6 bases). Trimming left V 0 bases short and J 4 bases short, with 20 bases between. The CDR3 has 17 residues. Germline CDR1 GEAIGNYY, CDR2 EKD. In DNA form, the CDR3 reads TGTGCCTGTGACACCCTACGGCCCCTAACTGGGTACGATAAACTCATCTTT. Residues: CACDTLRPLTGYDKLIF.

On this clone itself: A far larger clone is just one base off, so this is likely a read error. Other DNA sequences in this specimen translate into the identical CDR3. The rearrangement links TRDV2 to TRDJ1; 13 bases map to TRDD3. The CDR3 has 17 residues. Trimming cost V 3 bases and J 5 bases; bases outside gene matches: 11. Germline loops: CDR1 GEAIGNYY, CDR2 EKD. As DNA, the CDR3 is TGTGCCTGTGACTTTATACTGGGGGATACGCGTTCTGATAAACTCATCTTT. Translating it yields CACDFILGDTRSDKLIF.

This clone came up a few times. V and J are TRDV2 and TRDJ1; 7 bases align to TRDD3. The germline CDR1 and CDR2 sequences are GEAIGNYY and EKD. This CDR3 is 21 amino acids long. V lost 0 bases and J lost 2; bases outside the gene matches: 23. This CDR3 is CACDTLRALRLELGITDKLIF. In nucleotides, the CDR3 is TGTGCCTGTGACACCTTAAGGGCGCTCAGGCTGGAACTGGGGATAACCGATAAACTCATCTTT.

This clone was seen more than once but under ten times. This may be a read error: a much more frequent sequence differs by one nucleotide. J is TRDJ1 and V is TRDV2, with 9 bases matching TRDD3. The CDR3 loop spans 17 amino acids. In germline, CDR1 is GEAIGNYY, CDR2 EKD. V lost 1 base and J lost 3; bases outside the gene matches: 11. The CDR3 protein is CACDTVGDSRYADKLIF. CDR3 nucleotide sequence: TGTGCCTGTGACACTGTGGGGGATAGTCGTTACGCCGATAAACTCATCTTT.

The V gene is TRDV2, the J gene TRDJ1; the match to TRDD3 covers 9 bases. CDR3 size: 18 residues. From germline, CDR1 is GEAIGNYY and CDR2 EKD. Trimming cost V 1 base and J 1 base; bases outside gene matches: 12. For the CDR3, the DNA is TGTGCCTGTGACACGGTGTCAGCTGGGGGATTCTCCACCGATAAACTCATCTTT. This sequence encodes CACDTVSAGGFSTDKLIF.

In its sample, this clone ranks as medium-sized (0.01 to 0.1%). The rearrangement links TRDV2 to TRDJ3; 13 bases are shared with TRDD3. The CDR3 has 19 amino acids. J was trimmed by 3 bases and V by 5 bases; bases with no gene match: 9. Germline-derived CDR1 and CDR2 are GEAIGNYY and EKD. CDR3 bases: TGTGCCTGTGCCCCAGTACTGGGGGATACGCACTGGGACACCCGACAGATGTTTTTC. Translation: CACAPVLGDTHWDTRQMFF.

Concerning this clone: This may arise from a read error, as a much more abundant clone is one base away. The chain couples TRDV2 to TRDJ1; TRDD3 matches 8 bases. TRDJ2 matches the DNA end more closely, so the J call is doubtful. This CDR3 is 15 amino acids long. Germline lookup yields CDR1 GEAIGNYY and CDR2 EKD. The CDR3 DNA is TGTGCCTGTGGCACCGTGGGGGATGTAACAGCACAACTCTTCTTT. Its translation is CACGTVGDVTAQLFF.

This clone came up a few times. V usage is TRDV2 and J usage is TRDJ1; TRDD3 matches 7 bases. The CDR3 runs 18 residues. V was pared by 3 bases and J by 3 bases, with 18 bases of the junction left unmatched. Germline-derived CDR1 and CDR2 are GEAIGNYY and EKD. The CDR3 sequence: CACDPGLLGGGSSDKLIF. The CDR3 DNA reads as TGTGCCTGTGACCCGGGGCTTTTAGGGGGGGGATCCTCCGATAAACTCATCTTT.